This T cell receptor beta chain was retrieved from a study of T cells after yellow fever vaccination. The study's findings and limits: Among primary-vaccination clones, most reappeared after the booster, at 95% to 96% for CD4 and roughly 88% for CD8.

This clonotype was seen repeatedly, ten times or more. The antigen remains undetermined. The J segment lost 5 bases and the V segment lost 1 base, leaving 13 bases of the junction unmatched. CDR3 size: 17 residues. The germline gives CDR1 LGHNA, CDR2 YSLEER. MiXCR, run by TCRdb on the 5' RACE reads, gives a single entry per CDR3 protein. Counted here are 200,000 to 300,000 distinct CDR3 sequences, about 3.5% occurring once; the ten biggest clones make up around 19%. This clonotype was obtained from a man between 18 and 29 years old who received the YFV17D yellow fever vaccine. V gene TRBV4-3 combines with J gene TRBJ1-2; 7 bases align to TRBD1. Sample: PBMCs, taken 15 days after the yellow fever booster vaccination. CDR3 sequence: CASSQALTDRAPYGYTF. The CDR3, as DNA: TGCGCCAGCAGCCAAGCCCTAACCGACAGGGCTCCTTATGGCTACACCTTC.